A single sample gave rise to the 2 T cell receptor beta chains below, sequenced in a study of response to subunit inactivated influenza vaccine. In TCRdb, the RT-PCR reads were re-called with MiXCR into one record per CDR3 protein. The sample contains roughly 670,000 distinct CDR3 sequences, 12% to 15% of which appear only once. Source: PBMCs from blood, taken 14 to 15 days before vaccination. These receptors were taken from a man aged 45-65 years who received an inactivated influenza vaccine.

In this sample, this clonotype is medium-sized. The genes are TRBV12-3 or TRBV12-4 and TRBJ2-2; possible D gene TRBD2, 6 bases. There are 15 residues in the CDR3. The V end was cut by 8 bases, the J end by 6 bases, with 19 bases between. DNA for the CDR3: TGTGCCAGCTCATGGGGGGAATCGGCGGCCGGGGAGCTGTTTTTT. As protein: CASSWGESAAGELFF.

This clonotype has a handful of counts. The chain combines TRBV20-1 with TRBJ1-5, with D unclear. This CDR3 is built from 15 residues. CDR1 is DFQATT and CDR2 is SNEGSKA in the germline V gene (reference sequence). Between the trimmed V and J ends, which lost 0 bases and 1 base, there was a span of 10 bases. The DNA for the CDR3 is TGCAGTGCTAGAGATTACGGGCTGAGCAATCAGCCCCAGCATTTT. It encodes CSARDYGLSNQPQHF.